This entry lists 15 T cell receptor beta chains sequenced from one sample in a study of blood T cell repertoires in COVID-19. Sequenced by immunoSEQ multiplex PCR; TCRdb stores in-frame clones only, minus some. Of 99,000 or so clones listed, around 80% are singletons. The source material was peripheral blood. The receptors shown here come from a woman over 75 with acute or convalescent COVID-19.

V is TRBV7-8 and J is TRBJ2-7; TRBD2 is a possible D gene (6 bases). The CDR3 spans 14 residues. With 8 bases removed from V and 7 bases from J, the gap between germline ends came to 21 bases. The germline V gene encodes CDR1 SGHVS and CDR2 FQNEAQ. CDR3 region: CASCPSGRGWEQYF. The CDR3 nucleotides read TGTGCCAGCTGCCCCTCCGGGCGGGGCTGGGAGCAGTACTTC.

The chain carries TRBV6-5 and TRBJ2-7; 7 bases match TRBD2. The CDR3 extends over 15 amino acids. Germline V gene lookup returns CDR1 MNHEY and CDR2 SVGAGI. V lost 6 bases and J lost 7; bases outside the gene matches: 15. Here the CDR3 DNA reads TGTGCCAGCAGAGGAGCGGGATACCAGGCAAGGGAGCAGTACGTC. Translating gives CASRGAGYQAREQYV.

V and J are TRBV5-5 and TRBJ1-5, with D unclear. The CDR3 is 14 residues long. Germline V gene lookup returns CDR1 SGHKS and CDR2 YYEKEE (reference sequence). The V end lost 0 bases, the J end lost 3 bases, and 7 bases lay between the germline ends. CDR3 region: CASSLEQYNQPQHF. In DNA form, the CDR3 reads TGTGCCAGCAGCTTGGAACAGTACAATCAGCCCCAGCATTTT.

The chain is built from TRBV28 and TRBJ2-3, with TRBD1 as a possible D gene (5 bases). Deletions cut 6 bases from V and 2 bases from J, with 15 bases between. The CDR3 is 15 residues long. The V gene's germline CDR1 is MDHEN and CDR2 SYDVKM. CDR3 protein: CASSGSGANTDTQYF. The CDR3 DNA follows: TGTGCCAGCAGCGGTAGTGGGGCCAACACAGATACGCAGTATTTT.

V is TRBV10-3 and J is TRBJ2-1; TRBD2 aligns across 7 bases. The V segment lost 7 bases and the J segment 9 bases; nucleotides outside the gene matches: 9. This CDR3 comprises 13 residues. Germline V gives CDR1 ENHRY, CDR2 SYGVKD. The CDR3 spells CAITRGSPGEQFF. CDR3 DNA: TGTGCCATCACCCGCGGGAGCCCTGGTGAGCAGTTCTTC.

The CDR3 bases are TGCGCCAGCAGCTCACTAGCGGGATCTAACAATGAGCAGTTCTTC. It codes for CASSSLAGSNNEQFF. The chain joins TRBV5-1 to TRBJ2-1; 10 positions match TRBD2. V shed 3 bases, J shed 5 bases, and the junction held 5 bases outside the gene matches. Germline CDR1 and CDR2: SGHRS and YFSETQ. The CDR3 runs to 15 residues.

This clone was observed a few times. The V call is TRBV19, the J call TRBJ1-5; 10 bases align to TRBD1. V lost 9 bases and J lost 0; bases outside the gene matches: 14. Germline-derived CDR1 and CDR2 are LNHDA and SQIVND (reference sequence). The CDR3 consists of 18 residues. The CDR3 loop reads CARFPGTGETYSNQPQHF. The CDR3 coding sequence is TGTGCCAGATTTCCCGGGACAGGGGAGACTTATAGCAATCAGCCCCAGCATTTT. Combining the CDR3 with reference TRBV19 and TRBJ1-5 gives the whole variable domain DGGITQSPKYLFRKEGQNVTLSCEQNLNHDAMYWYRQDPGQGLRLIYYSQIVNDFQKGDIAEGYSVSREKKESFPLTVTSAQKNPTAFYLCARFPGTGETYSNQPQHFGDGTRLSIL.

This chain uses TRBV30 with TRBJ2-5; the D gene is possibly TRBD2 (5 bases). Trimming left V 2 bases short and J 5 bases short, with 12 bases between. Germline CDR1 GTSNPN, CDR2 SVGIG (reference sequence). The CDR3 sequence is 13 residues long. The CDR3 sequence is CAWSLGRRETQYF. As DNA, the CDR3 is TGTGCCTGGAGTCTCGGGCGGAGGGAGACCCAGTACTTC.

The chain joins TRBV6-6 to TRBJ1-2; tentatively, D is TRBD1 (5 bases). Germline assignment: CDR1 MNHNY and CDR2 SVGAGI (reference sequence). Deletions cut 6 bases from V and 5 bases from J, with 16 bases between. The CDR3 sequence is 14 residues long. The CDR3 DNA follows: TGTGCCAGCAGCGCGACAGAGAAAGGTTATGGCTACACCTTC. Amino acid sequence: CASSATEKGYGYTF.

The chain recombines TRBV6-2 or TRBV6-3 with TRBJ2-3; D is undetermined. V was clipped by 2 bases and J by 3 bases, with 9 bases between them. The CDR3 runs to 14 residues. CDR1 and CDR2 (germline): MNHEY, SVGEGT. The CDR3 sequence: CASSYGRWTDTQYF. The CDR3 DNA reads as TGTGCCAGCAGTTACGGCAGGTGGACAGATACGCAGTATTTT.

The CDR3 spells CASATREYYEQYF. CDR3 DNA sequence: TGTGCCAGCGCCACTAGGGAGTACTACGAGCAGTACTTC. The chain has TRBV12-3 or TRBV12-4 and TRBJ2-7; the D gene is possibly TRBD2 (5 bases). The CDR3 extends over 13 amino acids. Trimming left V 8 bases short and J 3 bases short, with 14 bases between.

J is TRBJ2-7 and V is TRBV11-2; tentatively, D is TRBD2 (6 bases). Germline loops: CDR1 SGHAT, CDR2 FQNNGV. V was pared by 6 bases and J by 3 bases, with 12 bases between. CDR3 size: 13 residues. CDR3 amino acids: CASSPGLDYEQYV. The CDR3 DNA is TGTGCCAGCAGTCCGGGACTCGACTACGAGCAGTACGTC.

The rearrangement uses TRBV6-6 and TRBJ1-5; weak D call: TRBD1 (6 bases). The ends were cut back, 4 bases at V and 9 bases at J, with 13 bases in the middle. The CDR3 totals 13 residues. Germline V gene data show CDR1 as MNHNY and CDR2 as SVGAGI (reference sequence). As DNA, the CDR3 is TGTGCCAGCAGTTCCTCACGGGGGGCGCCCCAGCATTTT. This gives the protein CASSSSRGAPQHF.

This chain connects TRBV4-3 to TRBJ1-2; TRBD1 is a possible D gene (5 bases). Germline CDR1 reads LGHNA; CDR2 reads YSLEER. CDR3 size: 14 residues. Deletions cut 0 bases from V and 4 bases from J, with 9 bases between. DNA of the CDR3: TGCGCCAGCAGCCAAGATAGGGGCCTCTATGGCTACACCTTC. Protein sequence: CASSQDRGLYGYTF.

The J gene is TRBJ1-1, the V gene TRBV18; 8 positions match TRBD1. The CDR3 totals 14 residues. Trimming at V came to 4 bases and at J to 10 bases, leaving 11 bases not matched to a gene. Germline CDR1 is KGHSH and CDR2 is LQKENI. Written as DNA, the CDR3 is TGTGCCAGCTCACTCGGACAGGGTAGGGGATCAGCTTTCTTT. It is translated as CASSLGQGRGSAFF.